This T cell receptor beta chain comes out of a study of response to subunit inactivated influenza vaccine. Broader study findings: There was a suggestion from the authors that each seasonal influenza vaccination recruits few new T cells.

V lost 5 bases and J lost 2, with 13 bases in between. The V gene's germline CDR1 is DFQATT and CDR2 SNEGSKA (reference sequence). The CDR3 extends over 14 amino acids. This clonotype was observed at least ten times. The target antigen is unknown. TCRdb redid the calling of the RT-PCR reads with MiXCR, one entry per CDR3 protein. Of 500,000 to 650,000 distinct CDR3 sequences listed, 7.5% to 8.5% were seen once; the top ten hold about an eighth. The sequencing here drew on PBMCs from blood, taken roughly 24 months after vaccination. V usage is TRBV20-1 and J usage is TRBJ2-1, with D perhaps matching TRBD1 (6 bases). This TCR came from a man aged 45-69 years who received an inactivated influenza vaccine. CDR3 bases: TGCAGTGCTGTTCAGGGGCGAGCCTACAATGAGCAGTTCTTC. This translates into CSAVQGRAYNEQFF.